Presented here are 9 T cell receptor beta chains from one specimen sequenced in a study of response to subunit inactivated influenza vaccine. One entry per CDR3 protein results from TCRdb running MiXCR on the RT-PCR reads. Here the sample spans fewer than 550,000 distinct CDR3 sequences, around 25% being singletons. Material: CD4+ T cells sorted from PBMCs, obtained roughly 5 days after vaccination. The receptor set was obtained from a man aged 45 to 65 who received an inactivated influenza vaccine.

This clonotype was recorded many times. This sequence joins TRBV4-3 and TRBJ2-3, with D perhaps TRBD1 (5 bases). Trimming removed 2 bases at V and 2 bases at J, with 11 bases between. The CDR3 consists of 15 residues. The germline CDR1 and CDR2 sequences are LGHNA and YSLEER. CDR3 DNA sequence: TGCGCCAGCAGCCAATTCCAGGGAAACACAGATACGCAGTATTTT. Translated, it gives CASSQFQGNTDTQYF.

A few counts support this clonotype. The chain recombines TRBV5-1 with TRBJ2-3; 11 positions agree with TRBD2. CDR1 is SGHRS, CDR2 YFSETQ, per germline. Trimming at V came to 6 bases and at J to 3 bases, leaving 6 bases not matched to a gene. CDR3 length: 15 residues. CDR3 DNA: TGCGCCAGCAAACCGGGACTAGCGGTAACAGATACGCAGTATTTT. It encodes CASKPGLAVTDTQYF.

The chain combines TRBV11-2 with TRBJ2-7; a weak D match, TRBD2 (5 bases). Germline V CDR1 and CDR2: SGHAT, FQNNGV. The V gene lost 0 bases and the J gene lost 7 bases, with 10 bases spanning the gap. The CDR3 totals 13 residues. The CDR3 DNA follows: TGTGCCAGCAGCTTAGAAGGGTCGGGGGAGCAGTACTTC. This translates into CASSLEGSGEQYF.

This chain joins TRBV29-1 and TRBJ2-2; 8 bases are a match to TRBD1. The V and J ends lost 6 bases and 0 bases, in that order; junction bases with no gene match: 12. CDR1 is SQVTM and CDR2 is ANQGSEA in the germline V gene. The CDR3 contains 17 residues. The CDR3 loop reads CSVSGGAPPSNTGELFF. The CDR3 DNA reads as TGCAGCGTCTCAGGGGGCGCGCCCCCCTCGAACACCGGGGAGCTGTTTTTT.

The sample holds a few counts of this clonotype. V and J are TRBV9 and TRBJ2-7; 8 positions agree with TRBD1. J lost 0 bases, V lost 4 bases, and 6 bases had no gene match. The CDR3 runs 15 residues. Germline V gene sequence: CDR1 SGDLS, CDR2 YYNGEE. The CDR3 protein is CASSPRTGHSYEQYF. CDR3 nucleotides: TGTGCCAGCAGCCCCCGGACAGGGCACTCCTACGAGCAGTACTTC.

This clonotype turned up a few times. The rearrangement uses TRBV6-5 and TRBJ2-1; no reliable D call. V was shortened by 2 bases and J by 0 bases, with 8 bases between the two germline ends. CDR3 size: 15 residues. The germline CDR1 and CDR2 sequences are MNHEY and SVGAGI. The DNA for the CDR3 is TGTGCCAGCAGTTACGGGTTCCGCTCCTACAATGAGCAGTTCTTC. Its protein product is CASSYGFRSYNEQFF.

The chain recombines TRBV20-1 with TRBJ2-7, with D tentatively TRBD2 (6 bases). Germline loops: CDR1 DFQATT, CDR2 SNEGSKA (reference sequence). V was pared by 6 bases and J by 4 bases, with 16 bases between. This CDR3 region has 13 residues. The CDR3 nucleotides read TGCAGTGCCTCTTCGGGACTGGGATACGAGCAGTACTTC. Translated: CSASSGLGYEQYF.

There are a few counts of this clonotype. This chain joins TRBV5-1 and TRBJ2-7, with 13 bases that match TRBD2. The CDR3 is 14 amino acids. The V segment lost 0 bases and the J segment 13 bases; nucleotides outside the gene matches: 7. Germline assignment: CDR1 SGHRS and CDR2 YFSETQ. The CDR3 nucleotides are TGCGCCAGCAGCTTGGACGGACTAGCGGGAGACATTTACTTC. Protein: CASSLDGLAGDIYF.

This rearrangement joins TRBV18 to TRBJ2-7; TRBD1 is a possible D gene (5 bases). Trimming cost V 0 bases and J 6 bases, with 12 bases left between them. CDR1 and CDR2 (germline): KGHSH, LQKENI. This CDR3 is built from 14 residues. CDR3 coding DNA: TGTGCCAGCTCACCACCATCAGGGCAAGCCGAGCAGTACTTC. Protein: CASSPPSGQAEQYF.